The 21 T cell receptor beta chains in this list originate from one sample, sequenced in a study of T cell repertoires in aging, cancer and after chemotherapy. Rearranged V-D-J TRB sequences were amplified with a mixed TRB-A/B primer pool. TCRdb re-derived calls from the multiplex PCR reads in MiXCR, one entry per CDR3 protein. The sample contains 13,000 or so distinct CDR3 sequences, around a quarter of which appear only once. Amplification of TCR beta used genomic DNA extracted from peripheral blood. The sequenced sample consisted of blood. These receptors were collected from a human donor in good health.

This clonotype appeared a few times. The chain combines TRBV28 with TRBJ1-6; D ambiguous. This CDR3 has 16 residues. Germline CDR1 and CDR2: MDHEN and SYDVKM. Trimming removed 6 bases from V and 7 bases from J, with 19 bases in between. The CDR3 DNA reads TGTGCCAGCAGCTCCCCCCCCGCAGGTGCCAATTCACCCCTCCACTTT. Its translation: CASSSPPAGANSPLHF.

This clonotype turned up a few times. The chain has TRBV5-4 and TRBJ2-3; 12 bases match TRBD2. The CDR3 spans 14 residues. Germline lookup yields CDR1 SGHNT and CDR2 YYREEE (reference sequence). Trimming cost V 0 bases and J 11 bases; bases outside gene matches: 4. CDR3 bases: TGTGCCAGCAGCTTGGAACTAGCGGGGGGCGAGCAGTATTTT. Protein sequence: CASSLELAGGEQYF.

This clonotype was picked up a small number of times. The rearrangement links TRBV7-9 to TRBJ1-1; D gene uncertain. The V and J ends lost 5 bases and 4 bases respectively, with 14 bases between them. Germline CDR1 reads SEHNR; CDR2 reads FQNEAQ (reference sequence). The CDR3 is 14 residues long. CDR3 region: CASSLRNGGTEAFF. In DNA, the CDR3 is TGTGCCAGCAGCCTCAGAAACGGAGGCACTGAAGCTTTCTTT.

This clonotype is labeled medium-sized. The chain combines TRBV27 with TRBJ1-6; TRBD1 aligns across 7 bases. This CDR3 region has 14 residues. Germline CDR1 and CDR2: MNHEY and SMNVEV (reference sequence). V shed 6 bases and J 1 base; nucleotides not matched to a gene: 0. The CDR3 here is CASRGQSYNSPLHF. In DNA, the CDR3 is TGTGCCAGCAGGGGACAGTCCTATAATTCACCCCTCCACTTT.

This clonotype is medium-sized in the sample. The chain employs TRBV20-1 and TRBJ1-6, with a tentative D call TRBD1 (6 bases). The germline V gene encodes CDR1 DFQATT and CDR2 SNEGSKA (reference sequence). The CDR3 contains 14 residues. V dropped 0 bases and J dropped 8 bases, with 11 bases sitting between them. The CDR3 loop is CSARDTGKHSPLHF. The CDR3 coding sequence is TGCAGTGCTAGAGATACAGGGAAGCATTCACCCCTCCACTTT.

This clonotype is termed medium-sized. This sequence joins TRBV29-1 and TRBJ2-1; maybe TRBD2 (5 bases). Germline V lookup: CDR1 SQVTM, CDR2 ANQGSEA. This CDR3 is built from 14 residues. V lost 7 bases to trimming and J lost 4 bases, with 17 bases between them. In nucleotides, the CDR3 is TGCAGCGCTCAGGTGGTGCGGGCATACAATGAGCAGTTCTTC. Protein: CSAQVVRAYNEQFF.

This clonotype is judged medium-sized (0.01 to 0.1%). The chain recombines TRBV10-3 with TRBJ1-2; TRBD1 aligns across 7 bases. The V and J ends lost 5 bases and 7 bases, in that order; junction bases with no gene match: 4. This CDR3 comprises 12 residues. The V gene's germline CDR1 is ENHRY and CDR2 SYGVKD. CDR3 region: CAISYDRVGYTF. Written as DNA, the CDR3 is TGTGCCATCAGTTACGACAGGGTTGGCTACACCTTC.

The chain's CDR3 is CAISSGQGGGYTF. CDR3 DNA: TGTGCCATCAGTTCTGGACAGGGAGGAGGCTACACCTTC. The J gene is TRBJ1-2, the V gene TRBV10-3; TRBD1 aligns across 8 bases. The CDR3 length is 13 residues. Germline assignment: CDR1 ENHRY and CDR2 SYGVKD. Trimming at V came to 5 bases and at J to 8 bases, leaving 7 bases not matched to a gene.

This chain links TRBV7-2 with TRBJ1-1; D might be TRBD1 (5 bases). There are 15 residues in the CDR3. Germline CDR1 is SGHTA and CDR2 is FQGNSA. With 6 bases removed from V and 6 bases from J, the gap between germline ends came to 20 bases. The CDR3 nucleotides read TGTGCCAGCAGTCTCCCCGGGACCTCGAGCGCTGAAGCTTTCTTT. It specifies CASSLPGTSSAEAFF.

This clonotype is termed medium-sized. The rearrangement links TRBV30 to TRBJ1-2; no reliable D call. The V and J ends lost 1 base and 4 bases respectively, with 10 bases between them. CDR1 and CDR2 (germline): GTSNPN, SVGIG (reference sequence). CDR3 length equals 13 residues. The CDR3 DNA reads as TGTGCCTGGAGTGGAAAGACGTTCTATGGCTACACCTTC. Translation gives CAWSGKTFYGYTF.

The rearrangement joins TRBV28 to TRBJ1-2, with TRBD1 matching over 8 bases. The CDR3 length is 14 residues. Trimming took 8 bases from V and 5 from J; bases not matched to a gene: 10. Germline V gives CDR1 MDHEN, CDR2 SYDVKM. The CDR3 here is CASSNTDRVYGYTF. The CDR3 coding sequence is TGTGCCAGCTCTAATACGGACAGGGTGTATGGCTACACCTTC.

In its sample, this clonotype ranks as medium-sized. The V and J genes are TRBV6-5 and TRBJ2-3; D ambiguous. Germline assignment: CDR1 MNHEY and CDR2 SVGAGI. The CDR3 contains 17 residues. Trimming took off 0 bases at V and 0 bases at J, with 13 bases between the two ends. The CDR3 region has the DNA TGTGCCAGCAGTTACTCGATTTTCGGGTCGAGCACAGATACGCAGTATTTT. As protein: CASSYSIFGSSTDTQYF.

J is TRBJ1-6 and V is TRBV20-1; 9 positions agree with TRBD1. The CDR3 has 14 amino acids. Germline CDR1 is DFQATT and CDR2 is SNEGSKA (reference sequence). V lost 6 bases, J lost 9 bases, and 9 bases stayed unmatched. The CDR3 loop reads CSALGGTGLSPLHF. The CDR3 DNA follows: TGCAGTGCCCTGGGAGGGACAGGGCTTTCACCCCTCCACTTT.

The rearrangement links TRBV6-4 to TRBJ2-3; TRBD2 agrees at 12 bases. Per the germline V gene, CDR1 is MRHNA and CDR2 is SNTAGT. J gave up 1 base and V 4 bases, and 0 bases lay outside the gene matches. The CDR3 covers 15 residues. In DNA, the CDR3 is TGTGCCAGCAGTGGGACTAGCGGGGGCACAGATACGCAGTATTTT. It translates to CASSGTSGGTDTQYF.

Regarding this clonotype: This may arise from a read error, as a much more abundant clone is one base away. The chain couples TRBV5-6 to TRBJ2-2; 7 bases align to TRBD2. The CDR3 sequence is 17 residues long. V gave up 4 bases and J gave up 0 bases; unmatched junction bases: 9. Germline CDR1 is SGHDT and CDR2 is YYEEEE. The CDR3 DNA sequence: TGTGCCAGCAGCACGCGAGGGAGGGCAGCGAACACCGGGGAGCTGTTTTTT. Its protein product is CASSTRGRAANTGELFF.

This clonotype was seen a handful of times. The genes are TRBV10-3 and TRBJ2-7; D assignment may be TRBD1 or TRBD2 (6 bases each). The germline gives CDR1 ENHRY, CDR2 SYGVKD. There are 14 residues in the CDR3. V was trimmed by 4 bases and J by 2 bases, leaving 12 bases between them. Here the CDR3 DNA reads TGTGCCATCAGTGTCGGGGGCGTCGCCTACGAGCAGTACGTC. Translation: CAISVGGVAYEQYV.

This clonotype is medium-sized (0.01 to 0.1%) in the sample. The V gene is TRBV7-6, the J gene TRBJ2-7; no clear D. This CDR3 is built from 11 residues. Germline CDR1 and CDR2: SGHVS and FNYEAQ. V dropped 3 bases and J dropped 2 bases, with 2 bases sitting between them. In DNA, the CDR3 is TGTGCCAGCAGCTTCCCCTACGAGCAGTACTTC. Its translation: CASSFPYEQYF.

Comment on this clonotype: A much larger clone differs from this one at a single base, so this may be a read error. This rearrangement joins TRBV29-1 to TRBJ2-5; D possibly corresponds to TRBD2 (6 bases). Germline-derived CDR1 and CDR2 are SQVTM and ANQGSEA. CDR3 size: 12 residues. The V gene lost 5 bases and the J gene lost 1 base, with 8 bases spanning the gap. In nucleotides, the CDR3 is TGCAGCGTTTGGGGAGGCCAAGAGACCCAGTACTTC. As protein: CSVWGGQETQYF.

This chain connects TRBV24-1 to TRBJ1-5; D perhaps matches TRBD1 (5 bases). CDR1 and CDR2 (germline): KGHDR, SFDVKD. Trimming removed 6 bases at V and 6 bases at J, with 8 bases between. This CDR3 is 12 amino acids long. The CDR3 DNA reads TGTGCCACCAGTCGGGGGACTCAGCCCCAGCATTTT. Its protein product is CATSRGTQPQHF.

This clonotype has only a few counts. This rearrangement joins TRBV5-6 to TRBJ2-7, with a possible D match to TRBD1 (6 bases). V shed 0 bases and J shed 5 bases, with 9 bases lying between them. From germline, CDR1 is SGHDT and CDR2 YYEEEE. The CDR3 spans 13 residues. The CDR3: CASSLVQGDEQYF. CDR3 sequence (DNA): TGTGCCAGCAGCTTGGTACAGGGCGACGAGCAGTACTTC.

By share, this clonotype counts as medium-sized. This chain links TRBV7-9 with TRBJ1-2; TRBD1 might be the D (5 bases). CDR1 SEHNR and CDR2 FQNEAQ come from the germline V gene (reference sequence). This CDR3 has 14 amino acids. The V end lost 4 bases, the J end lost 3 bases, and 12 bases lay between the germline ends. The CDR3 DNA is TGTGCCAGCAGCTCTCAGGGAACTTACTATGGCTACACCTTC. It is translated as CASSSQGTYYGYTF.